The following is a TCR beta chain sequence with its context. Its antigen is unidentified. By quantitative 5'-RACE with molecular barcodes, the TCR beta libraries were made. Each CDR3 protein gets one entry after TCRdb re-called the 5' RACE reads with MiXCR. The data contain about 24,000 distinct CDR3 sequences, about 15% of them singletons. This entry belongs to a study of CD8 T cells in ankylosing spondylitis. Study conclusions and caveats: There were earlier reports of some motif variants in reactive arthritis synovial fluid and blood.

The CDR3 is 16 amino acids. Between the trimmed V and J ends, which lost 3 bases and 5 bases, there was a span of 17 bases. This sequence originates from a male donor with ankylosing spondylitis or in good health (not recorded which). The genes are TRBV12-3 or TRBV12-4 and TRBJ2-1; no clear D gene. The specimen was blood. Written as DNA, the CDR3 is TGTGCCAGCAGTTTCGGCCTACCTTATAGGGACAATGAGCAGTTCTTC. It codes for CASSFGLPYRDNEQFF.